This TCR beta chain comes out of a study of Graves' ophthalmopathy and Graves' hyperthyroidism. Trimming left V 4 bases short and J 0 bases short, with 12 bases between. The germline V gene encodes CDR1 KGHDR and CDR2 SFDVKD. The CDR3 runs to 16 residues. Amplification targeted the TCR beta CDR3 regions, with RNA transcripts as the source material. The first round was an RT-PCR with HTBI primers, and the second round was a multiplex PCR. TCRdb reanalysed the multiplex PCR reads using MiXCR and keeps one entry per CDR3 protein. This table holds 240,000 or so distinct CDR3 sequences, around 42% found once.

The source of this sequence is an adult man with Graves' ophthalmopathy. The chain is built from TRBV24-1 and TRBJ1-3; D is perhaps TRBD1 (6 bases). Specimen: peripheral blood. CDR3 DNA: TGTGCCACCAGTGAACCTGACAGGAGCTCTGGAAACACCATATATTTT. This codes for CATSEPDRSSGNTIYF.